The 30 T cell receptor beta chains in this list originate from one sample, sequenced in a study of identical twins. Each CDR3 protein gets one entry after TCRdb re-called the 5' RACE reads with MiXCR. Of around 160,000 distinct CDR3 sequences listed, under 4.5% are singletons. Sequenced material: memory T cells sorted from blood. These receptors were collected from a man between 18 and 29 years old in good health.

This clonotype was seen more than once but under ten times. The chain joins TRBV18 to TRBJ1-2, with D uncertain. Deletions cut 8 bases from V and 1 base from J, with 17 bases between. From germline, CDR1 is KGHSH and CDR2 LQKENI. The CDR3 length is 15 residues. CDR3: CASREGVQNNYGYTF. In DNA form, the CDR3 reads TGTGCCAGCCGGGAGGGCGTACAAAATAACTATGGCTACACCTTC.

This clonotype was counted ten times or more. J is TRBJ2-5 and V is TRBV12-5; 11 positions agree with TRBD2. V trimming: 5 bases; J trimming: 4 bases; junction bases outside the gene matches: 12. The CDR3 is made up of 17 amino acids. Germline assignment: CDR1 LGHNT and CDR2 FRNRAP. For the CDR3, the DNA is TGTGCTAGTGGTCCAGGGACTAGCGGAGGGTGGAGAGAGACCCAGTACTTC. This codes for CASGPGTSGGWRETQYF. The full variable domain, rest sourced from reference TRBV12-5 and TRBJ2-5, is DARVTQTPRHKVTEMGQEVTMRCQPILGHNTVFWYRQTMMQGLELLAYFRNRAPLDDSGMPKDRFSAEMPDATLATLKIQPSEPRDSAVYFCASGPGTSGGWRETQYFGPGTRLLVL.

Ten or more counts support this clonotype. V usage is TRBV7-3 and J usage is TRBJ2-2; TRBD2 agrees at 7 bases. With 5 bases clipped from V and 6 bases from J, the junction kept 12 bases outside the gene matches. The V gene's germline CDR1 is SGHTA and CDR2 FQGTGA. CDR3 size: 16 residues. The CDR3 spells CASSQGVGGSSGELFF. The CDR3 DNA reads TGTGCCAGCAGCCAAGGCGTTGGCGGGAGTTCCGGGGAGCTGTTTTTT. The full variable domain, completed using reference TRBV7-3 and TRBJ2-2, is GAGVSQTPSNKVTEKGKYVELRCDPISGHTALYWYRQSLGQGPEFLIYFQGTGAADDSGLPNDRFFAVRPEGSVSTLKIQRTERGDSAVYLCASSQGVGGSSGELFFGEGSRLTVL.

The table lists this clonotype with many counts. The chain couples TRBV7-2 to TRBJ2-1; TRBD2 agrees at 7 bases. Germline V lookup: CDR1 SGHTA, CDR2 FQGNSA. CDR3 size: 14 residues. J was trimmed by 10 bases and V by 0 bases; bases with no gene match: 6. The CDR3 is CASSLAAGSGEQFF. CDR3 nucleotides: TGTGCCAGCAGCTTAGCAGCGGGATCTGGGGAGCAGTTCTTC. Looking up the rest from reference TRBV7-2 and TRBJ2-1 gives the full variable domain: GAGVSQSPSNKVTEKGKDVELRCDPISGHTALYWYRQSLGQGLEFLIYFQGNSAPDKSGLPSDRFSAERTGGSVSTLTIQRTQQEDSAVYLCASSLAAGSGEQFFGPGTRLTVL.

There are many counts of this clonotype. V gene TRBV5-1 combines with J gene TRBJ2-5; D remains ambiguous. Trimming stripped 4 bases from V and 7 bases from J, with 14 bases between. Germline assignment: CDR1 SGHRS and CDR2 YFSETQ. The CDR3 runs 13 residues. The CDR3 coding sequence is TGCGCCAGCAGCGAACCCCCCGCAGGGACCCAGTACTTC. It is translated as CASSEPPAGTQYF.

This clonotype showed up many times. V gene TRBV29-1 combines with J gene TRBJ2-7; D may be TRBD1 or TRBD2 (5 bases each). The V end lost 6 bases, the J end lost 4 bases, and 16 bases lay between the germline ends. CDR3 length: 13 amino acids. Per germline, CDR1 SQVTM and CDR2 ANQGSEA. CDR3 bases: TGCAGCGTCCGGGACGGCGGAGGATACGAGCAGTACTTC. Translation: CSVRDGGGYEQYF.

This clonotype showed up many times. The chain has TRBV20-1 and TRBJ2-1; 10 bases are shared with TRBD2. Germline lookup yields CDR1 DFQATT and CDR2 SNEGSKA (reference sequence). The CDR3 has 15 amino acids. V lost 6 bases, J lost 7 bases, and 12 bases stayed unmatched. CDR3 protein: CSANEGSGRRNEQFF. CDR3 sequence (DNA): TGCAGTGCGAACGAGGGTAGCGGGAGGCGAAATGAGCAGTTCTTC.

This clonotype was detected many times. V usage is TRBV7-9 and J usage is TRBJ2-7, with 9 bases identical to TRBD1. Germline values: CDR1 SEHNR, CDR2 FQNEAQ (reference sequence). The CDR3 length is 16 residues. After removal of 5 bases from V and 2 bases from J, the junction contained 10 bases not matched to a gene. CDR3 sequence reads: CASSQPRGQGAYEQYF. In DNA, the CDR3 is TGTGCCAGCAGCCAGCCTAGGGGACAGGGAGCCTACGAGCAGTACTTC. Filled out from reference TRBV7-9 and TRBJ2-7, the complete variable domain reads DTGVSQNPRHKITKRGQNVTFRCDPISEHNRLYWYRQTLGQGPEFLTYFQNEAQLEKSRLLSDRFSAERPKGSFSTLEIQRTEQGDSAMYLCASSQPRGQGAYEQYFGPGTRLTVT.

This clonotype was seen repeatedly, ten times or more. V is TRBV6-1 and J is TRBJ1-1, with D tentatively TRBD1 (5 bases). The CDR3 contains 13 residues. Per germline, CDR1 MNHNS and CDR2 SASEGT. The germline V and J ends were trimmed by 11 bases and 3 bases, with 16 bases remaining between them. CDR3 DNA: TGTGCCGGAGCCACGGGGGTGGACACTGAAGCTTTCTTT. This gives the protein CAGATGVDTEAFF.

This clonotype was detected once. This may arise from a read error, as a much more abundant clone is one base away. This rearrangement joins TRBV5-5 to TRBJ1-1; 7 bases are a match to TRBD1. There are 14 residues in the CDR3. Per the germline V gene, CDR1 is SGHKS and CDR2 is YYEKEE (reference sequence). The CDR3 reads CASSLTGVNTEACF. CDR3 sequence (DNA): TGTGCCAGCAGCTTGACAGGGGTGAACACTGAAGCTTGCTTT.

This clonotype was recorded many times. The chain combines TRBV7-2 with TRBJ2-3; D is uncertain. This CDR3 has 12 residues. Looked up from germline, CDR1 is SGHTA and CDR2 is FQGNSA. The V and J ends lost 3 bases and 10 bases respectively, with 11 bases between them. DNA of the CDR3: TGTGCCAGCAGCTTTTTGACGCTTGCGCAGTATTTT. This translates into CASSFLTLAQYF.

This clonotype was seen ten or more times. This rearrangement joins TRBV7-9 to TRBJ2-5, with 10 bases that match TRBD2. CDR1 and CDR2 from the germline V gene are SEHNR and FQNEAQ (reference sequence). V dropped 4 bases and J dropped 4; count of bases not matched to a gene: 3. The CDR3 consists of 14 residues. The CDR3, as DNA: TGTGCCAGCAGCTCTTGGACTAGCGGAGAGACCCAGTACTTC. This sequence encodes CASSSWTSGETQYF.

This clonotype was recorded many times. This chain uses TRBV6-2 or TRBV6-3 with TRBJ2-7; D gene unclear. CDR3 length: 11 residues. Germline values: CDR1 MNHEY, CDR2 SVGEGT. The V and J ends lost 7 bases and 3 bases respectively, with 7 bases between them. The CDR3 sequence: CASTQNYEQYF. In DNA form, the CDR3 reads TGTGCCAGCACTCAAAACTACGAGCAGTACTTC.

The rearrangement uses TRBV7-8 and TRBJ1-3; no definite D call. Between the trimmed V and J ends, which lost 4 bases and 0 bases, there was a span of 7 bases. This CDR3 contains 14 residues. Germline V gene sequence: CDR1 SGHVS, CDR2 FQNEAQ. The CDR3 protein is CASSSRLSGNTIYF. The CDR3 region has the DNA TGTGCCAGCAGCTCCAGGCTCTCTGGAAACACCATATATTTT.

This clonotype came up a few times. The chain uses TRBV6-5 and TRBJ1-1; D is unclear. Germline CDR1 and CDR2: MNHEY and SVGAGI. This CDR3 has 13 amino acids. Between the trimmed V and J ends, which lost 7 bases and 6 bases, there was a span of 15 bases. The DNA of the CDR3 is TGTGCCAGCATTTCCGGTCGAACCTCTGAAGCTTTCTTT. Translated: CASISGRTSEAFF.

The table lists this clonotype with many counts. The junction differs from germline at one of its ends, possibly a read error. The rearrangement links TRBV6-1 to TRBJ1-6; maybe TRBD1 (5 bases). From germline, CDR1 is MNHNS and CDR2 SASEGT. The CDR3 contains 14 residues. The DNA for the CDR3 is TGTGCCAGCAGAACAGATACCACCGGGACTTCGCTTTTCTTT. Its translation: CASRTDTTGTSLFF.

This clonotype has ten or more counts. The DNA of the CDR3 is TGTGCGCTGGGCCGGGCAGGGAGTAGGAATGAGCAGTTCTTC. Amino acid sequence: CALGRAGSRNEQFF. The V and J genes are TRBV12-3 or TRBV12-4 and TRBJ2-1, with D perhaps matching TRBD1 or TRBD2 (5 bases each). CDR3 size: 14 residues.

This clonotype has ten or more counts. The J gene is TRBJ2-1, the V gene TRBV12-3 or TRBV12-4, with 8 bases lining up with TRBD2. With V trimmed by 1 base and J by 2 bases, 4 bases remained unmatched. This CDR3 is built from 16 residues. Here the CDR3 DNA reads TGTGCCAGCAGTTTAGGTTCTAGCGGGCCCTACAATGAGCAGTTCTTC. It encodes CASSLGSSGPYNEQFF.

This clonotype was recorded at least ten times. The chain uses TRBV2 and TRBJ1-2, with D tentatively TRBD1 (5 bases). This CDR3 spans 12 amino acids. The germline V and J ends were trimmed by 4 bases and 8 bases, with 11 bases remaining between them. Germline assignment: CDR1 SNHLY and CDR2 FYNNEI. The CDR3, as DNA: TGTGCCAGCAGTGCACAGGACGTAGGCTACACCTTC. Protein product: CASSAQDVGYTF.

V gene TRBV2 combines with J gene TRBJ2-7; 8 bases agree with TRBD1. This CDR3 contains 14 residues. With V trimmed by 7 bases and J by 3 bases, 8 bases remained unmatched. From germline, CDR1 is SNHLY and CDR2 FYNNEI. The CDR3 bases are TGTGCCAGCATTGGGACAGGCGTCGACTACGAGCAGTACGTC. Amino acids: CASIGTGVDYEQYV.

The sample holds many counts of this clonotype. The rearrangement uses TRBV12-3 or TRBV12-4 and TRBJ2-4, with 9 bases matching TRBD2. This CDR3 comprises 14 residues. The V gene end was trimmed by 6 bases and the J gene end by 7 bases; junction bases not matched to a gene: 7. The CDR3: CASRVAGVSNIQYF. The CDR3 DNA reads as TGTGCCAGCAGGGTAGCGGGAGTTAGCAACATTCAGTACTTC.

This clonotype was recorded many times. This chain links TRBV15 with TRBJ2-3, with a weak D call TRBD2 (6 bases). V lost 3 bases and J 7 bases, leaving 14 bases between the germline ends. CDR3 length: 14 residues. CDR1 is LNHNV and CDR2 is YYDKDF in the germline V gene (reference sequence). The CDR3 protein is CATSSRRDFHTQYF. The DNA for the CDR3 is TGTGCCACCAGCAGCCGCAGGGACTTCCATACGCAGTATTTT.

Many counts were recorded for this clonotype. CDR3 in amino acids: CASSPPDRAYGYTF. CDR3 in DNA: TGTGCCAGCAGCCCGCCGGACAGGGCCTATGGCTACACCTTC. This chain links TRBV12-3 or TRBV12-4 with TRBJ1-2; 8 bases agree with TRBD1. The V segment lost 6 bases and the J segment 4 bases; nucleotides outside the gene matches: 7. There are 14 residues in the CDR3.

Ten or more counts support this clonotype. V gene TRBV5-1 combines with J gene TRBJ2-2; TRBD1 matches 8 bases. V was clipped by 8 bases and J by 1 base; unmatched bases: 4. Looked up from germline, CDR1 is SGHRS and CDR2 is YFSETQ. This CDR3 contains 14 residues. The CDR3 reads CASSGTGNTGELFF. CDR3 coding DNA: TGCGCCAGTTCCGGGACAGGGAACACCGGGGAGCTGTTTTTT.

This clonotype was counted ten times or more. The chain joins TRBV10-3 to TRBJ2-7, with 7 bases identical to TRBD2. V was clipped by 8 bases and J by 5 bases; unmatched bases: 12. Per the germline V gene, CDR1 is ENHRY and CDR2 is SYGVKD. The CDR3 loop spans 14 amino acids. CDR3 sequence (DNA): TGTGCCATCCGGAGTCTGGCGGGAGCTAACGAGCAGTACTTC. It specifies CAIRSLAGANEQYF.

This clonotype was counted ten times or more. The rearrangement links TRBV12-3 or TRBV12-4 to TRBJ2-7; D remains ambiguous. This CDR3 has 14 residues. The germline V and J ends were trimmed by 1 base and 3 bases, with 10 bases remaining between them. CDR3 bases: TGTGCCAGCAGTTTAGGGGGTGGGTACTACGAGCAGTACGTC. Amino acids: CASSLGGGYYEQYV.

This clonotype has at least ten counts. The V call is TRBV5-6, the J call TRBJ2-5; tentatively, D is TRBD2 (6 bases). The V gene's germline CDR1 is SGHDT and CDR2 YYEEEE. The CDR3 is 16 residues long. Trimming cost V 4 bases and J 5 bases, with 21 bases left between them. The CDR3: CASSGLTGSRGETQYF. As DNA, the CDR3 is TGTGCCAGCAGCGGCCTAACCGGGTCCCGGGGGGAGACCCAGTACTTC.

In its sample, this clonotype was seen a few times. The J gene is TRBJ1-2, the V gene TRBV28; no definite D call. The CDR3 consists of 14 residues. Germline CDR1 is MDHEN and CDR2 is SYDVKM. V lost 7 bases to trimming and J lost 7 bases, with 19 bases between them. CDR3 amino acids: CASTLGGGGVGYTF. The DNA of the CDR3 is TGTGCCAGCACCCTGGGTGGAGGTGGTGTTGGCTACACCTTC.

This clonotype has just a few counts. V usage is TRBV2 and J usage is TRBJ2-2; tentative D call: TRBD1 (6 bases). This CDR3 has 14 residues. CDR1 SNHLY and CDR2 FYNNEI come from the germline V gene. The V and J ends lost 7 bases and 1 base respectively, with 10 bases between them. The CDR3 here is CASTPRGNTGELFF. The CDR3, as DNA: TGTGCCAGCACTCCCAGGGGGAACACCGGGGAGCTGTTTTTT.

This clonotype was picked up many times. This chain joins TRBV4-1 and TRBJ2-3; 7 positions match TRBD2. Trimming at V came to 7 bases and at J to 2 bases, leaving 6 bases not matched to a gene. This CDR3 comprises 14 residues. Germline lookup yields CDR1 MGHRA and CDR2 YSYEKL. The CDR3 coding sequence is TGCGCCAGCAAAACGGGAGGACTCACAGATACGCAGTATTTT. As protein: CASKTGGLTDTQYF.